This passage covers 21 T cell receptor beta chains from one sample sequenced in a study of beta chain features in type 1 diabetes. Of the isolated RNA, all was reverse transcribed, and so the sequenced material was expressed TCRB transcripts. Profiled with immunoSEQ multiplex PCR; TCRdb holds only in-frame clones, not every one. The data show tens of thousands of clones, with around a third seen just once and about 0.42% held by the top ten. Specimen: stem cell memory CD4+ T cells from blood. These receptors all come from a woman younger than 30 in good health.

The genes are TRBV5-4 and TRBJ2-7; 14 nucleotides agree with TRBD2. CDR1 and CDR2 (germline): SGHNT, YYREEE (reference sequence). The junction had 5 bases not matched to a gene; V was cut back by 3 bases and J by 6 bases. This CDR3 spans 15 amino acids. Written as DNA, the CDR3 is TGTGCCAGCAGCTCCTGGACTAGCGGGGGGACCGAGCAGTACTTC. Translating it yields CASSSWTSGGTEQYF.

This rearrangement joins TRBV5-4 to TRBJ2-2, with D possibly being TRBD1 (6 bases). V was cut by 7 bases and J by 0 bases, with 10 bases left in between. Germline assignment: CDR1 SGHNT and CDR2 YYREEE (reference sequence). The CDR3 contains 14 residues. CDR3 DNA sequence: TGTGCCAGCGGCCGGACAGCGAACACCGGGGAGCTGTTTTTT. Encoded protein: CASGRTANTGELFF.

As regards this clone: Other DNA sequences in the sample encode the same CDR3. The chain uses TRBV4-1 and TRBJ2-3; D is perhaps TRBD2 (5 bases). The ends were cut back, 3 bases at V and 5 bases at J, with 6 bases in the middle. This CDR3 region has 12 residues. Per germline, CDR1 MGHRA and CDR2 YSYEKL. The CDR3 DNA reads TGCGCCAGCAGCCAGGACTTAGATACGCAGTATTTT. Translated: CASSQDLDTQYF.

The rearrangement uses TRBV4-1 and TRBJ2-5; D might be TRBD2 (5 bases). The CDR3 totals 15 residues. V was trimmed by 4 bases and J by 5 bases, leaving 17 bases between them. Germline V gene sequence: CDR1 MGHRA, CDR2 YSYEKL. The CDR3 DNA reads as TGCGCCAGCAGCCCGGAGGCGGACCCCCGGGAGACCCAGTACTTC. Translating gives CASSPEADPRETQYF.

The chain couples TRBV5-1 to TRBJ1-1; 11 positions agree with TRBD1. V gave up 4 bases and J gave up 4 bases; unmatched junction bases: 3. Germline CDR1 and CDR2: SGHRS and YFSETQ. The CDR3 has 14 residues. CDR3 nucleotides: TGCGCCAGCAGCACTGGGACAGGGGGCACTGAAGCTTTCTTT. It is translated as CASSTGTGGTEAFF.

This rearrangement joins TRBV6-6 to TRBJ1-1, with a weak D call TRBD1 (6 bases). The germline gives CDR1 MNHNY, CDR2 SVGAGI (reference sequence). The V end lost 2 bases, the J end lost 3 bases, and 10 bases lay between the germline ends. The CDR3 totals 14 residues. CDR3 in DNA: TGTGCCAGCAGTTACCGGGGGGCGGACACTGAAGCTTTCTTT. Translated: CASSYRGADTEAFF.

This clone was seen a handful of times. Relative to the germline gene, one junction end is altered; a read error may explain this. DNA for the CDR3: TGTGCTAGCAGCTTAGACGGGGGGCAATTGGATGAGCAGTTCTTC. It specifies CASSLDGGQLDEQFF. The chain employs TRBV7-7 and TRBJ2-1; the D gene is possibly TRBD2 (7 bases). Germline V lookup: CDR1 SSHAT, CDR2 FNYEAQ (reference sequence). The CDR3 spans 15 residues.

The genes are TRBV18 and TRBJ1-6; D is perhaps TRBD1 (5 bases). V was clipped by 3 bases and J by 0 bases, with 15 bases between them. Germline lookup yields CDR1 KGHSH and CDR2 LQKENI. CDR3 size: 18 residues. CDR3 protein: CASSPGDRTYSYNSPLHF. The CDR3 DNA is TGTGCCAGCTCACCCGGCGACAGAACCTACTCCTATAATTCACCCCTCCACTTT.

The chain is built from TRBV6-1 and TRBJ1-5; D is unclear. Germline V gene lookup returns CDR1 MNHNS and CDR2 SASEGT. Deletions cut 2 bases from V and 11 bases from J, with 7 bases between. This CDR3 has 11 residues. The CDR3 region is CASSESLSQHF. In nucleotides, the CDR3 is TGTGCCAGCAGTGAATCCCTATCCCAGCATTTT.

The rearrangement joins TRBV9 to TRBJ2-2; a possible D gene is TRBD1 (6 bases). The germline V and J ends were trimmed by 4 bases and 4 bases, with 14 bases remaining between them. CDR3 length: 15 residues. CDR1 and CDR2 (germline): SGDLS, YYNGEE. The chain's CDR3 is CASSKQTGGTGELFF. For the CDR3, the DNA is TGTGCCAGCAGCAAACAGACAGGCGGCACCGGGGAGCTGTTTTTT.

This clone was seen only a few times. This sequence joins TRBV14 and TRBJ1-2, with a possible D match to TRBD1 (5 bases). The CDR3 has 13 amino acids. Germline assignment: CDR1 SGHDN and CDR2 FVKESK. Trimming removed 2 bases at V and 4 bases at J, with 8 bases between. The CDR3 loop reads CASSQLDSYGYTF. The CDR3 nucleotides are TGTGCCAGCAGCCAACTTGACAGCTATGGCTACACCTTC.

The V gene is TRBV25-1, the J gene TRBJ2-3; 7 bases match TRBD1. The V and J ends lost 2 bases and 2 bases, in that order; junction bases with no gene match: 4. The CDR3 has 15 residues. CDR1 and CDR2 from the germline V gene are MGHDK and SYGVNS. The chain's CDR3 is CASSEDRDLTDTQYF. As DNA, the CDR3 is TGTGCCAGCAGTGAAGACAGGGACCTCACAGATACGCAGTATTTT.

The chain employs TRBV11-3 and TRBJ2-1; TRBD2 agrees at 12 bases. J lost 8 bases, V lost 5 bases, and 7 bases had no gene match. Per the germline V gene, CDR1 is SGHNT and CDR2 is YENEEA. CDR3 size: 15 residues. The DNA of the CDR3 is TGTGCCAGCAGCCCAGTGACTAGCGGGAGCCATGAGCAGTTCTTC. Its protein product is CASSPVTSGSHEQFF.

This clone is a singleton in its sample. CDR3 nucleotide sequence: TGTGCCAGCAGTTCCAAATCCTACCGGGGACAACCTGGTTCCTACGAGCAGTACTTC. As protein: CASSSKSYRGQPGSYEQYF. This sequence joins TRBV6-7 and TRBJ2-7; a possible D gene is TRBD1 (6 bases). TRBV6-7 is an ORF for which the function is uncertain. The V and J ends lost 4 bases and 1 base respectively, with 26 bases between them. The CDR3 is made up of 19 amino acids.

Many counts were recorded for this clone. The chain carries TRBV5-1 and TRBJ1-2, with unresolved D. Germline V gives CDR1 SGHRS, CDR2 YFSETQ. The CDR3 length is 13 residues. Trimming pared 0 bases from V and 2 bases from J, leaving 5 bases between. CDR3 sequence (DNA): TGCGCCAGCAGCTTGGTACAGAACTATGGCTACACCTTC. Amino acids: CASSLVQNYGYTF. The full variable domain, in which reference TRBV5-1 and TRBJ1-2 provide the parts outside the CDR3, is KAGVTQTPRYLIKTRGQQVTLSCSPISGHRSVSWYQQTPGQGLQFLFEYFSETQRNKGNFPGRFSGRQFSNSRSEMNVSTLELGDSALYLCASSLVQNYGYTFGSGTRLTVV.

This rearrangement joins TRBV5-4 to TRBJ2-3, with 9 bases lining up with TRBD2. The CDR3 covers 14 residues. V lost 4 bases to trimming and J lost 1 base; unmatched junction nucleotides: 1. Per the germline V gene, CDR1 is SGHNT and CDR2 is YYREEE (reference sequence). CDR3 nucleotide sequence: TGTGCCAGCAGCCGGACTAGCGGCACAGATACGCAGTATTTT. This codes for CASSRTSGTDTQYF.

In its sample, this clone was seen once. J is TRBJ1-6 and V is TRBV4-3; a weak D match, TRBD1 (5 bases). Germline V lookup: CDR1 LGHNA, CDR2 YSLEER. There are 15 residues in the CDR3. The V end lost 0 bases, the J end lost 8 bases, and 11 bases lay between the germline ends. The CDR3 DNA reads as TGCGCCAGCAGCCAAGAGGAAGGAGGGGATTCACCCCTCCACTTT. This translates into CASSQEEGGDSPLHF.

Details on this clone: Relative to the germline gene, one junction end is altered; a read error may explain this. The CDR3 DNA reads as TGTGCCAGCAGCTTAAGTTTGAGGGACAGTATCCTCTTC. Amino acid sequence: CASSLSLRDSILF. The rearrangement links TRBV7-2 to TRBJ1-2; 7 bases are a match to TRBD1. The CDR3 sequence is 13 residues long. From germline, CDR1 is SGHTA and CDR2 FQGNSA. Together with reference TRBV7-2 and TRBJ1-2, the CDR3 gives the full variable domain: GAGVSQSPSNKVTEKGKDVELRCDPISGHTALYWYRQSLGQGLEFLIYFQGNSAPDKSGLPSDRFSAERTGGSVSTLTIQRTQQEDSAVYLCASSLSLRDSILFGSGTRLTVV.

For the CDR3, the DNA is TGTGCCAGCAGCTCGGAAGGGGGCTTAGAGACCCAGTACTTC. It translates to CASSSEGGLETQYF. The V gene is TRBV5-8, the J gene TRBJ2-5, with 7 bases matching TRBD1. Germline V gene sequence: CDR1 SGHTS, CDR2 YDEGEE. The CDR3 sequence is 14 residues long. V lost 3 bases to trimming and J lost 4 bases; unmatched junction nucleotides: 6.

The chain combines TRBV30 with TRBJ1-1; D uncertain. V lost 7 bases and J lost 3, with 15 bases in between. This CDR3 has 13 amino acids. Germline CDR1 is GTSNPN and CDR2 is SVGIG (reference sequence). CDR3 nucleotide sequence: TGTGCCTTCGGAGGAGGGCCCTACACTGAAGCTTTCTTT. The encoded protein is CAFGGGPYTEAFF.

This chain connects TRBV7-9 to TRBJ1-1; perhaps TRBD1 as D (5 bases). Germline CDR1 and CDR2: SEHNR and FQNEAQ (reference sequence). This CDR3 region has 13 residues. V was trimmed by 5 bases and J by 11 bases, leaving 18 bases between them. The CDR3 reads CASSPGTSGLAFF. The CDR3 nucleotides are TGTGCCAGCAGCCCTGGGACTTCAGGACTGGCTTTCTTT.